The 2 T cell receptor beta chains reported below all come from one sample, sequenced in a study of cytomegalovirus exposure and HLA in healthy donors (dated by TCRdb to between 2016 and 2019). The library was built by means of the immunoSEQ multiplex PCR assay. For the multiplex PCR, a mixture combining 60 forward primers for TCR Vbeta segments and 13 reverse primers for TCR Jbeta segments was used. TCRdb obtained this table from immuneACCESS and retained in-frame rearrangements with V and J assigned. These tables miss some clones; where compared with another copy, unresolved V genes account for less than half of the shortfall, and the remainder is unexplained. Counted in this sample were 100,000 to 150,000 clones; roughly 70% of them appeared once. The ten largest clones capture roughly 10% of the sample. The sequencing sample was made of PBMCs. All receptors come from a woman between 50 and 59 years old in good health and CMV-seropositive.

The V and J genes are TRBV29-1 and TRBJ1-2; TRBD1 aligns across 9 bases. The CDR3 contains 15 residues. Germline CDR1 reads SQVTM; CDR2 reads ANQGSEA. V shed 4 bases, J shed 4 bases, and the junction held 10 bases outside the gene matches. The CDR3 nucleotides read TGCAGCGTTGTTGTGCCGGGACAGGGAAGCTATGGCTACACCTTC. Translated, it gives CSVVVPGQGSYGYTF.

The chain carries TRBV12-5 and TRBJ2-3, with D perhaps TRBD2 (6 bases). Germline V gene sequence: CDR1 LGHNT, CDR2 FRNRAP. This CDR3 spans 14 amino acids. The V end was cut by 8 bases, the J end by 1 base, with 13 bases between. CDR3 bases: TGTGCTAGTAACGGCGGGGCTGGCACAGATACGCAGTATTTT. Translating gives CASNGGAGTDTQYF.